This T cell receptor beta chain was recovered during a study of T cells in Graves' hyperthyroidism and ophthalmopathy. This clonotype was recorded many times. Criteria for exclusion of patients were uncontrolled infection, other autoimmune disease, pregnancy or lactation. The PBMCs were taken from over 9.5 ml of fresh peripheral blood. The V and J ends lost 2 bases and 10 bases respectively, with 18 bases between them. CDR3 length: 15 amino acids. RNA transcripts were the template for amplifying TCR beta CDR3 regions. In the first-round RT-PCR of the TCR CDR3, the HTBI primer set was used. TCRdb itself ran the multiplex PCR reads through MiXCR, one entry per CDR3 protein. The profile shows roughly 550,000 distinct CDR3 sequences, about 16% of them singletons.

The chain recombines TRBV12-3 or TRBV12-4 with TRBJ2-1; D is undetermined. Material: blood. The receptor was isolated from a woman aged 30 to 39 with Graves' ophthalmopathy. CDR3 in amino acids: CASSLSGRVLNEQFF. The CDR3 coding sequence is TGTGCCAGCAGTTTAAGTGGTAGGGTATTAAACGAGCAGTTCTTC.